This T cell receptor beta chain is from a study of neurological immune-mediated disorders. Findings and caveats of the study: No CDR3 amino acid sequences recurred among expanded clones across subjects, suggesting private repertoires in all groups. Multiple sclerosis, the disease with the least TCR clonal expansion, fell below healthy controls, whereas HTLV-1-associated myelopathy showed the most.

Germline V gives CDR1 MNHEY, CDR2 SVGAGI. V lost 6 bases to trimming and J lost 13 bases; unmatched junction nucleotides: 14. This CDR3 contains 13 residues. This clonotype occurred many times. Its antigen is currently unknown. The sorted libraries started from some 970,000 CD4+ or CD8+ T cells. With 10-nucleotide random UMIs, 5'RACE was used to make the cDNA. TCRdb recomputed calls from the 5' RACE reads with MiXCR, one row per CDR3 protein. This table has some 47,000 distinct CDR3 sequences, under 6.5% appearing once. Sequenced sample: CD4+ T cells from blood. The rearrangement links TRBV6-5 to TRBJ1-1, with 7 bases that match TRBD1. The clonotype comes from a woman in her 40s in good health. In nucleotides, the CDR3 is TGTGCCAGCAGGATTCCCGGGACAGAAGGAAATTTCTTT. Translating gives CASRIPGTEGNFF.